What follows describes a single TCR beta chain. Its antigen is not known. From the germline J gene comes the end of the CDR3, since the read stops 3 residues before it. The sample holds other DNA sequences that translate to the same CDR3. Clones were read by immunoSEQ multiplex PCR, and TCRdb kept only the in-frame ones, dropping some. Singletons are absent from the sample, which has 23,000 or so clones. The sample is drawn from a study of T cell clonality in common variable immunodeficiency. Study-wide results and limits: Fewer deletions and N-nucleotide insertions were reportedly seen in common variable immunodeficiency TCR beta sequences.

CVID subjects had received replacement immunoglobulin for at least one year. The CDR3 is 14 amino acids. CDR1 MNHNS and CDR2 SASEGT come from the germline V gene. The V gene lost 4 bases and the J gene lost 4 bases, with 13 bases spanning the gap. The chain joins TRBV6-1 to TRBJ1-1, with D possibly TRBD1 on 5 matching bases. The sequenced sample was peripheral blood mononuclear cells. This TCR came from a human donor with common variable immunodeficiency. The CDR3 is CASSGRGATTEAFF. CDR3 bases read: TGTGCCAGCAGTGGACGCGGGGCTACCACTGAA.